This passage covers 17 T cell receptor beta chains from one sample sequenced in a study of blood T cell repertoires in COVID-19. Assay used: immunoSEQ multiplex PCR; TCRdb lists only in-frame clones, some missing. The table shows tens of thousands of clones, with around nine tenths occurring only once. Sequencing used peripheral blood. The receptors stem from a woman at least 80 years old with acute or convalescent COVID-19.

The rearrangement uses TRBV11-2 and TRBJ2-7; 11 nucleotides match TRBD2. V lost 1 base and J lost 4; bases outside the gene matches: 0. CDR1 is SGHAT and CDR2 is FQNNGV in the germline V gene. The CDR3 contains 14 residues. The CDR3 nucleotides read TGTGCCAGCAGCTTAGGGACTAGCGGGTACGAGCAGTACTTC. It codes for CASSLGTSGYEQYF.

The chain carries TRBV7-9 and TRBJ2-7; 8 bases agree with TRBD1. The CDR3 runs to 15 residues. Looked up from germline, CDR1 is SEHNR and CDR2 is FQNEAQ (reference sequence). J lost 3 bases, V lost 5 bases, and 9 bases had no gene match. The CDR3 DNA reads TGTGCCAGCAGCCTACTCGGGACAGGCCTCTACGAGCAGTACTTC. It yields the protein CASSLLGTGLYEQYF. The full variable domain, with the rest looked up from reference TRBV7-9 and TRBJ2-7, is DTGVSQNPRHKITKRGQNVTFRCDPISEHNRLYWYRQTLGQGPEFLTYFQNEAQLEKSRLLSDRFSAERPKGSFSTLEIQRTEQGDSAMYLCASSLLGTGLYEQYFGPGTRLTVT.

The chain couples TRBV6-5 to TRBJ1-6; 8 bases agree with TRBD1. Germline trimming cut 5 bases from V and 6 bases from J; bases unmatched to any gene: 6. CDR3 length equals 15 residues. Germline-derived CDR1 and CDR2 are MNHEY and SVGAGI. CDR3 sequence reads: CASSPGQGVNSPLHF. In DNA form, the CDR3 reads TGTGCCAGCAGTCCCGGACAGGGAGTTAATTCACCCCTCCACTTT.

The chain uses TRBV2 and TRBJ1-1; 7 bases match TRBD1. There are 11 residues in the CDR3. Unmatched junction bases numbered 4, after V lost 5 bases and J lost 10 bases. Germline V gene sequence: CDR1 SNHLY, CDR2 FYNNEI. The CDR3 loop is CASSRTGAAFF. CDR3 bases: TGTGCCAGCAGTCGCACAGGGGCAGCTTTCTTT.

This chain joins TRBV5-1 and TRBJ1-2; 8 positions match TRBD1. CDR1 is SGHRS and CDR2 is YFSETQ in the germline V gene. The CDR3 is made up of 16 amino acids. The ends lost 4 bases at V and 7 bases at J; junction bases unmatched: 15. CDR3 nucleotide sequence: TGCGCCAGCAGCCCGGGGGTGACAGGGGCTCGCCGTGGCTACACCTTC. Protein: CASSPGVTGARRGYTF.

V gene TRBV7-3 combines with J gene TRBJ2-6; tentative D call: TRBD1 (7 bases). Deletions cut 5 bases from V and 2 bases from J, with 16 bases between. The CDR3 is 17 residues long. Germline CDR1 and CDR2: SGHTA and FQGTGA. This CDR3 is CASSPRDRETGANVLTF. As DNA, the CDR3 is TGTGCCAGCAGCCCGCGGGACAGAGAGACTGGGGCCAACGTCCTGACTTTC.

A remark on this clone: Other DNA sequences within the sample encode an identical CDR3. The DNA for the CDR3 is TGTGCCAGCTCACCAGGCAGGAACACTGAAGCTTTCTTT. This sequence encodes CASSPGRNTEAFF. The rearrangement uses TRBV18 and TRBJ1-1; no clear D. V was pared by 2 bases and J by 1 base, with 5 bases between. CDR1 and CDR2 (germline): KGHSH, LQKENI. There are 13 residues in the CDR3.

The rearrangement links TRBV7-2 to TRBJ2-5; D perhaps matches TRBD1 (6 bases). The germline gives CDR1 SGHTA, CDR2 FQGNSA. The CDR3 spans 16 residues. Trimming cost V 1 base and J 5 bases, with 17 bases left between them. The DNA for the CDR3 is TGTGCCAGCAGCTTAGGAGGTTTCAGGGGACCCGAGACCCAGTACTTC. Its protein product is CASSLGGFRGPETQYF.

The sample holds a few counts of this clone. The V and J genes are TRBV6-1 and TRBJ1-6; TRBD1 might be the D (6 bases). The length of the CDR3 is 17 residues. V was clipped by 1 base and J by 2 bases, with 12 bases between them. Germline V gene sequence: CDR1 MNHNS, CDR2 SASEGT. For the CDR3, the DNA is TGTGCCAGCAGTGAAGAAGGGGGGGCCACCTATAATTCACCCCTCCACTTT. This sequence encodes CASSEEGGATYNSPLHF.

The chain employs TRBV5-1 and TRBJ2-3, with 10 bases aligning to TRBD2. CDR3 length: 16 residues. J was trimmed by 6 bases and V by 4 bases; bases with no gene match: 11. In germline, CDR1 is SGHRS, CDR2 YFSETQ. CDR3 sequence: CASSRSIAGGGDTQYF. For the CDR3, the DNA is TGCGCCAGCAGCCGCTCTATAGCGGGGGGTGGGGATACGCAGTATTTT.

This clone was detected only a few times. The chain uses TRBV7-2 and TRBJ2-3; D not resolved. Germline V gives CDR1 SGHTA, CDR2 FQGNSA. This CDR3 region has 13 residues. Trimming took off 2 bases at V and 2 bases at J, with 5 bases between the two ends. The CDR3 coding sequence is TGTGCCAGCAGCTTACTTATCACAGATACGCAGTATTTT. It codes for CASSLLITDTQYF.

The V and J genes are TRBV6-5 and TRBJ2-3; D perhaps matches TRBD1 (6 bases). Germline loops: CDR1 MNHEY, CDR2 SVGAGI. Trimming stripped 7 bases from V and 4 bases from J, with 18 bases between. This CDR3 spans 15 amino acids. The CDR3 spells CASNHRAPEADTQYF. CDR3 nucleotides: TGTGCCAGCAACCACAGGGCTCCGGAAGCAGATACGCAGTATTTT.

The V gene is TRBV5-4, the J gene TRBJ1-2; D remains ambiguous. V was trimmed by 4 bases and J by 4 bases, leaving 8 bases between them. This CDR3 region has 12 residues. CDR1 is SGHNT and CDR2 is YYREEE in the germline V gene (reference sequence). CDR3 protein: CASSLPGYGYTF. Written as DNA, the CDR3 is TGTGCCAGCAGCCTGCCAGGCTATGGCTACACCTTC.

The chain employs TRBV4-1 and TRBJ1-4, with 7 bases matching TRBD1. CDR1 is MGHRA and CDR2 is YSYEKL in the germline V gene. The V gene end was trimmed by 4 bases and the J gene end by 4 bases; junction bases not matched to a gene: 6. The CDR3 consists of 15 residues. The DNA for the CDR3 is TGCGCCAGCAGCCGGGGACAGAGGAATAATGAAAAACTGTTTTTT. Translated, it gives CASSRGQRNNEKLFF.

This sequence joins TRBV21-1 and TRBJ1-4; the DNA was not compared with TRBD1, the D call given in the table. TRBV21-1 is assigned pseudogene status. The CDR3 sequence is 17 residues long. CDR3 loop: CASSKGVAGGLNEKLFF. In DNA form, the CDR3 reads TGTGCCAGCAGCAAAGGTGTGGCAGGGGGACTTAATGAAAAACTGTTTTTT.

This rearrangement joins TRBV29-1 to TRBJ2-5; TRBD2 aligns across 9 bases. The CDR3 extends over 13 amino acids. Losses at the gene ends were 6 bases for V and 3 bases for J; bases not matched to a gene: 5. Germline CDR1 is SQVTM and CDR2 is ANQGSEA. CDR3 in DNA: TGCAGCGTGAAGACTAGCGGTAAAGAGACCCAGTACTTC. This gives the protein CSVKTSGKETQYF.

This chain's CDR3 is CASSYSITGWNTEAFF. CDR3 coding DNA: TGTGCCAGCAGTTACTCGATAACAGGGTGGAACACTGAAGCTTTCTTT. This rearrangement joins TRBV6-5 to TRBJ1-1; D is perhaps TRBD1 (6 bases). Germline assignment: CDR1 MNHEY and CDR2 SVGAGI. V lost 0 bases, J lost 1 base, and 12 bases lay in between. CDR3 length: 16 residues.